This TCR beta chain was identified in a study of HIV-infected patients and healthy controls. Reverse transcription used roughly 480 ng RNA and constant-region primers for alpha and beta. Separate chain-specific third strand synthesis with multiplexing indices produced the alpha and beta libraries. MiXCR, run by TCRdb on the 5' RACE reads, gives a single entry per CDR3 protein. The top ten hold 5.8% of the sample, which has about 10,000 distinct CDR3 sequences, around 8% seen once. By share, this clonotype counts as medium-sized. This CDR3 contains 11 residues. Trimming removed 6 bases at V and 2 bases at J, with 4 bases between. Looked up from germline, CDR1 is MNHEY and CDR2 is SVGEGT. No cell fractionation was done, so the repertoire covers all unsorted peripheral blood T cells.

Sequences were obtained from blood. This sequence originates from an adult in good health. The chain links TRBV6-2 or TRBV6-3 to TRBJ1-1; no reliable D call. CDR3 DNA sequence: TGTGCCAGCAGCCGTAACACTGAAGCTTTCTTT. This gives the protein CASSRNTEAFF.